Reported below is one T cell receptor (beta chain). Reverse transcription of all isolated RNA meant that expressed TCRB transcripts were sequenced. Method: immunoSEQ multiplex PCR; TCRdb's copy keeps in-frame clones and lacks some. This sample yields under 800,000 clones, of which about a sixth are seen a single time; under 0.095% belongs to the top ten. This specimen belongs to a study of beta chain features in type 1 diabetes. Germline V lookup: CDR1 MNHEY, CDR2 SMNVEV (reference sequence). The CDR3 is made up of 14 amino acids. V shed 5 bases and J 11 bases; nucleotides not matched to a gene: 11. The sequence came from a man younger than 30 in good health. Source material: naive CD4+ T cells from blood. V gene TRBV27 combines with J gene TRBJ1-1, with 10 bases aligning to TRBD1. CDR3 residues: CASSPRDRGMRAFF. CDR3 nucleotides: TGTGCCAGCAGTCCCCGGGACAGGGGAATGAGGGCTTTCTTT.